The clone carrying this TCR beta chain has just one count. The sample originates from a study of blood T cell repertoires in COVID-19. Study-level background: Whether acute or convalescent, the COVID-19 samples came from the United States, Italy and Spain.

The ends were cut back, 3 bases at V and 4 bases at J, with 7 bases in the middle. CDR1 and CDR2 (germline): SGDLS, YYNGEE. The CDR3 loop spans 12 amino acids. Assay: immunoSEQ multiplex PCR; the TCRdb copy retains only in-frame clones and omits some. Of roughly 30,000 clones in the sample, nearly 95% were seen once. The clonotype was recovered from a human donor in a cohort sampled during active COVID-19. The V and J genes are TRBV9 and TRBJ2-5; D call uncertain. Sequencing input: peripheral blood. CDR3 coding DNA: TGTGCCAGCAGCGGAGATTCAGAGACCCAGTACTTC. Amino acids: CASSGDSETQYF. Drawing the rest from reference TRBV9 and TRBJ2-5, the complete variable domain is DSGVTQTPKHLITATGQRVTLRCSPRSGDLSVYWYQQSLDQGLQFLIQYYNGEERAKGNILERFSAQQFPDLHSELNLSSLELGDSALYFCASSGDSETQYFGPGTRLLVL.